The present TCR beta chain was sequenced within a study of blood T cell repertoires in COVID-19. Overall study context: Spain, Italy and the United States supplied samples that represented acute and convalescent COVID-19. T cells, B-cell-depleted T cells, or PBMCs provided the cDNA or gDNA that served as material.

Original data processing: Amplifying reference gene primers gave estimates of nucleated cell counts. Clones were read by immunoSEQ multiplex PCR, and TCRdb kept only the in-frame ones, dropping some. V, J and clone size are taken as reported in that table, and D and trimming were inferred from the DNA itself. The sample has roughly 14,000 clones, around 80% seen once. A few counts support this clone. V dropped 5 bases and J dropped 4; count of bases not matched to a gene: 8. CDR3 length: 16 amino acids. Germline V gives CDR1 SEHNR, CDR2 FQNEAQ (reference sequence). The sequence derives from a human donor in a cohort sampled during active COVID-19. The material sequenced was peripheral blood. The chain employs TRBV7-9 and TRBJ2-1; 10 bases line up with TRBD2. The CDR3: CASSGFKAGGYNEQFF. In DNA form, the CDR3 reads TGTGCCAGCAGCGGTTTTAAAGCGGGAGGGTACAATGAGCAGTTCTTC.